This entry features one TCR beta chain sequence. The antigen it binds to is not known. No base quality information exists; no much larger clone differs at one position. Each collaborating institution followed its own protocols to collect whole blood in K2EDTA tubes. For TCRbeta analysis, collaborators shipped samples in one of three forms: frozen whole blood, isolated PBMCs, or DNA extracted from either of those sample types. This entry is derived from a study of blood T cell repertoires in COVID-19 (TCRdb year 2020). General notes on the study: Samples from collaborators originated in the United States, Italy and Spain and spanned both the acute and convalescent phases of COVID-19. A de-identified subject ID, COVID-19 status, age in years and sex were almost always included in the sample metadata. The prospective study material was composed of cDNA or gDNA derived from T cells, B-cell-depleted T cells, or PBMCs. Deeply sampled blood TCRbeta repertoires from subjects exposed to, actively infected with, or recovered from COVID-19 were included in the dataset. HLA class I and class II types, where available, came from metadata supplied by the sample provider rather than from assay-based typing. The samples were drawn from the first 160 participants of the ongoing ImmuneRACE study and from more than 1,000 subjects provided by 6 global collaborators. The repertoires were released in a freely available public database intended as a resource for research on the immune response to SARS-CoV-2. General conclusions and limits of the study: The quantity of clinical and demographic metadata differed by source and by participant and was supplied without curation.

CDR1 MNHEY and CDR2 SVGAGI were looked up in the germline V gene. From the cysteine up to the phenylalanine, the CDR3 has a length of 14 residues. Only the CDR3 DNA is retained, 42 bases long and in frame from the first base. V is reduced by 2 bases and J by 7 bases, leaving a spacing of 14 bases between them. TCRbeta CDR3 regions were amplified from genomic DNA by means of the immunoSEQ Assay, a bias-controlled multiplex PCR. In the source study's methods: Nucleated cell counts per sample were estimated from amplification of reference gene primers within the assay. To quantify the absolute abundance of each unique TCRbeta CDR3 rearrangement, sequence reads were collapsed and filtered. For each sample, productive Simpson clonality was calculated as the square root of Simpson's diversity index over productive rearrangements. Drawn from immuneACCESS, this table holds only the in-frame rearrangements with V and J called that TCRdb kept. Clones are partly lost; checked studies trace under half to an unresolved V gene and leave the rest unexplained. The V and J calls and clone size are taken from that table; D and trimming were inferred from the DNA. The sample table contains around 230,000 clones; only one count was recorded for roughly 80% of them. The ten largest account for approximately 2.5% of the sample.

The chain is made from TRBV6-5 and TRBJ1-2; the D gene identity is not certain. The specimen was peripheral blood. The receptor was derived from a woman in her 70s with active or convalescent COVID-19. CDR3 sequence: CASSYGFSSVGYTF. The DNA is TGTGCCAGCAGTTACGGCTTCTCATCTGTTGGCTACACCTTC.